This TCR beta chain originates from a study of T cells after yellow fever vaccination. Study details: Fractions with few cells were prepared using SMART-Seq v4 Ultra Low Input. Study conclusions and caveats: Weaker, the secondary response had a peak occurring faster, on day 5 versus 15. After the booster, 96% of CD4 and about nine tenths of CD8 primary-response clones were re-detected.

They built TCR cDNA with 5'RACE template switching, a step that put in a universal primer site and UMIs. TCRdb fed the 5' RACE reads into MiXCR, producing one record per CDR3 protein. The sample includes a few hundred thousand distinct CDR3 sequences, 6.9% seen only once; the top ten take roughly 0.93%. With respect to this clonotype: What it binds is unknown.

The ends lost 11 bases at V and 4 bases at J; junction bases unmatched: 13. Per the germline V gene, CDR1 is LGHDT and CDR2 is YNNKEL (reference sequence). CDR3 length equals 15 residues. The sequence derives from a young man who received the YFV17D yellow fever vaccine. The rearrangement uses TRBV3-1 and TRBJ1-2; 10 bases line up with TRBD1. The specimen comprised CD4+ T cells sorted from PBMCs, sampled 15 days after the yellow fever booster vaccination. Written as DNA, the CDR3 is TGTGCCTCCTGCACACGGACAGGGGGAATCTATGGCTACACCTTC. Protein sequence: CASCTRTGGIYGYTF.